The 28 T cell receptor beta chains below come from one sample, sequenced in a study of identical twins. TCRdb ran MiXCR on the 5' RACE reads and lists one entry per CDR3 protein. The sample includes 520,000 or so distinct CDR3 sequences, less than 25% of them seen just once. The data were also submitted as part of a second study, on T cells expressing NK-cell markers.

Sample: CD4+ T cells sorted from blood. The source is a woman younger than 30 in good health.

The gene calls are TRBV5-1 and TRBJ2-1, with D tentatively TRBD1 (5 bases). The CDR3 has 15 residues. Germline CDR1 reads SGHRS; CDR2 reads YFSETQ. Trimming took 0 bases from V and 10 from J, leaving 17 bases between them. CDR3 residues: CASSLAQGKQREQFF. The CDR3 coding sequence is TGCGCCAGCAGCTTGGCGCAGGGTAAACAAAGGGAGCAGTTCTTC.

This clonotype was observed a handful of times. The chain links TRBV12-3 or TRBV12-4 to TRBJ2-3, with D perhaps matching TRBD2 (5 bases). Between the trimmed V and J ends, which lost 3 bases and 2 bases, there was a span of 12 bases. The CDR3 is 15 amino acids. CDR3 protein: CASSLAEENTDTQYF. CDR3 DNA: TGTGCCAGCAGTTTGGCGGAGGAGAACACAGATACGCAGTATTTT.

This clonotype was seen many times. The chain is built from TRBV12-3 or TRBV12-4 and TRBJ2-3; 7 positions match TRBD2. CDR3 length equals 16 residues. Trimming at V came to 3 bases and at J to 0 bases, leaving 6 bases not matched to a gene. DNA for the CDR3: TGTGCCAGCAGTTTCTGGGCGCGGGGGAGCACAGATACGCAGTATTTT. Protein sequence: CASSFWARGSTDTQYF.

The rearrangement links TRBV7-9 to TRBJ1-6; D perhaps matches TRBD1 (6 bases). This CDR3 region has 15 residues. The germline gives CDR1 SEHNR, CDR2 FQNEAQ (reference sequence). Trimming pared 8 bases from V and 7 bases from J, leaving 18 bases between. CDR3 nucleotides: TGTGCCAGCGGCGCACAGGGACTAAGGAATTCACCCCTCCACTTT. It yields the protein CASGAQGLRNSPLHF. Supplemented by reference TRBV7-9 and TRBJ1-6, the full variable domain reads DTGVSQNPRHKITKRGQNVTFRCDPISEHNRLYWYRQTLGQGPEFLTYFQNEAQLEKSRLLSDRFSAERPKGSFSTLEIQRTEQGDSAMYLCASGAQGLRNSPLHFGNGTRLTVT.

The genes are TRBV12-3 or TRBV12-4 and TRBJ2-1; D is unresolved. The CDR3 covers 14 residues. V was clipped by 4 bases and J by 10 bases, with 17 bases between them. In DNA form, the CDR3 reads TGTGCCAGCAGTTCACAATATCTTGTCCCGGAGCAGTTCTTC. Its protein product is CASSSQYLVPEQFF.

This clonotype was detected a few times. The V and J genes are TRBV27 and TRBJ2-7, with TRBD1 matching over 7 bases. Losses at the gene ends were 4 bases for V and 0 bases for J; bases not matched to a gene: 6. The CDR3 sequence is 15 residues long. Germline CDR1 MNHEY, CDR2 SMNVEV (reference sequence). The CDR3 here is CASSSDRRRSYEQYF. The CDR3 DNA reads TGTGCCAGCAGTTCGGACAGGAGACGCTCCTACGAGCAGTACTTC.

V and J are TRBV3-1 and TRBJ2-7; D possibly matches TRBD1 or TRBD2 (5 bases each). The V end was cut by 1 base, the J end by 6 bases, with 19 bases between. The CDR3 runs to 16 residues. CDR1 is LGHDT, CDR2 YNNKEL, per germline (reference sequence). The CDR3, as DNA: TGTGCCAGCAGCCAAGTAAACCCAGGGACCCCTGGCGAGCAGTACTTC. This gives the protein CASSQVNPGTPGEQYF.

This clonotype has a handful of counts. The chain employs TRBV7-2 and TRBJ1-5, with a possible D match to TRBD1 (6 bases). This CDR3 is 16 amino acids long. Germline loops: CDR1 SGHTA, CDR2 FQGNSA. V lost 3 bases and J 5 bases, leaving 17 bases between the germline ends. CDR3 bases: TGTGCCAGCAGCTTGGGGACATACGGCTACCATCAGCCCCAGCATTTT. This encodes CASSLGTYGYHQPQHF. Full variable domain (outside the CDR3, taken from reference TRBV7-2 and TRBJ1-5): GAGVSQSPSNKVTEKGKDVELRCDPISGHTALYWYRQSLGQGLEFLIYFQGNSAPDKSGLPSDRFSAERTGGSVSTLTIQRTQQEDSAVYLCASSLGTYGYHQPQHFGDGTRLSIL.

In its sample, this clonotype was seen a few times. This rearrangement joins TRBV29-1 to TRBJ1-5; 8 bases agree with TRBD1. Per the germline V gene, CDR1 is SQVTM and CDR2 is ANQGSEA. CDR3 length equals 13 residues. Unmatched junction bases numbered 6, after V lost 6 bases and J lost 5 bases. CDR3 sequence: CSVRMDRDQPQHF. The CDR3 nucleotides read TGCAGCGTACGAATGGACAGGGATCAGCCCCAGCATTTT.

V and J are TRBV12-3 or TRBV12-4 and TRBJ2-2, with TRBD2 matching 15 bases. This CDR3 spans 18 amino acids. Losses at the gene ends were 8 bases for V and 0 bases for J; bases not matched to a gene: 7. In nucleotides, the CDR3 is TGTGCCAGCGTCCCGGGACTAGCGGGGGGCACGAACACCGGGGAGCTGTTTTTT. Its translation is CASVPGLAGGTNTGELFF.

CDR3 sequence: CASSRTGTASYEQYF. CDR3 DNA: TGTGCCAGCAGCCGCACCGGGACAGCCTCCTACGAGCAGTACTTC. The chain couples TRBV6-1 to TRBJ2-7; 7 bases map to TRBD1. J gave up 0 bases and V 6 bases, and 8 bases lay outside the gene matches. The V gene's germline CDR1 is MNHNS and CDR2 SASEGT. This CDR3 spans 15 amino acids.

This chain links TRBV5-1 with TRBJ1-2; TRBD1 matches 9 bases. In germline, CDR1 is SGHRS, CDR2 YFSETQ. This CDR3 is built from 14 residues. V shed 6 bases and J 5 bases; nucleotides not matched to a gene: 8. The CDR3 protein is CASTQRTGEYGYTF. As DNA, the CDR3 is TGCGCCAGCACCCAACGGACAGGGGAGTATGGCTACACCTTC. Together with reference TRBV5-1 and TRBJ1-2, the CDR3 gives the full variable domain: KAGVTQTPRYLIKTRGQQVTLSCSPISGHRSVSWYQQTPGQGLQFLFEYFSETQRNKGNFPGRFSGRQFSNSRSEMNVSTLELGDSALYLCASTQRTGEYGYTFGSGTRLTVV.

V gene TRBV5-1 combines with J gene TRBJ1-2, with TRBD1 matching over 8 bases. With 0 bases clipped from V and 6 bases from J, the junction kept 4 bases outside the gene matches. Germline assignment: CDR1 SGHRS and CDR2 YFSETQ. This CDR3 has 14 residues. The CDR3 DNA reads TGCGCCAGCAGCTTGGGGCAGGGGGCTCATGGCTACACCTTC. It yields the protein CASSLGQGAHGYTF.

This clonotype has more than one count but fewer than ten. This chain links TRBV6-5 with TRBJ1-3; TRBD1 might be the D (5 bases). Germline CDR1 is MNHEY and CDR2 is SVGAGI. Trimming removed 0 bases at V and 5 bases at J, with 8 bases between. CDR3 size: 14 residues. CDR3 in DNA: TGTGCCAGCAGTTACTCGGCAGGGAGAAACACCATATATTTT. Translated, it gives CASSYSAGRNTIYF.

In nucleotides, the CDR3 is TGTGCCACTAAGACCTCGGGGCCTGAGCAGTTCTTC. It yields the protein CATKTSGPEQFF. This chain uses TRBV27 with TRBJ2-1; D is possibly TRBD1 or TRBD2 (5 bases each). Between the trimmed V and J ends, which lost 10 bases and 9 bases, there was a span of 16 bases. Germline V CDR1 and CDR2: MNHEY, SMNVEV (reference sequence). The CDR3 spans 12 residues.

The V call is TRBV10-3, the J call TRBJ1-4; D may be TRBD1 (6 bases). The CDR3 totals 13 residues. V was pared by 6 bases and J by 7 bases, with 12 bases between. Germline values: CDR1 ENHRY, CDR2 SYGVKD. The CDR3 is CAIRGQPSEKLFF. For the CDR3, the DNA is TGTGCCATCAGAGGACAGCCAAGTGAAAAACTGTTTTTT.

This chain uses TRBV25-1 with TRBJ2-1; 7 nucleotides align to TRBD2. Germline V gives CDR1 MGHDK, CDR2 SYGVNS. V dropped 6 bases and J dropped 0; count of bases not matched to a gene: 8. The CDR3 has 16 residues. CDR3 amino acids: CASRSMGEGSYNEQFF. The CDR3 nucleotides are TGTGCCAGCAGGAGTATGGGGGAGGGCTCCTACAATGAGCAGTTCTTC.

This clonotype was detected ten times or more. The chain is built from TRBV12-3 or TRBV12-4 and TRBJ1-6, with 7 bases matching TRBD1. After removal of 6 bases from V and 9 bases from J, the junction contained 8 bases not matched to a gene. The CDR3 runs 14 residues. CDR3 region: CASRSGQFGSPLHF. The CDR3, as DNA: TGTGCCAGCAGATCGGGACAGTTCGGTTCACCCCTCCACTTT.

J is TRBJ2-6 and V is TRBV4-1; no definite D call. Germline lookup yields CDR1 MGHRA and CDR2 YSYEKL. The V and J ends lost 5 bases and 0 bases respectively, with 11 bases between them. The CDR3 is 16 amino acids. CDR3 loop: CASSGDGYSGANVLTF. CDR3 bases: TGCGCCAGCAGCGGAGACGGATACTCTGGGGCCAACGTCCTGACTTTC.

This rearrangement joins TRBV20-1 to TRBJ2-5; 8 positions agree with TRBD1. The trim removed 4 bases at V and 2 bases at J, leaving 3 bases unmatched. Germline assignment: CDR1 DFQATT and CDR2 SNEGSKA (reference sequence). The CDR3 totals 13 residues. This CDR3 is CSATHRGQETQYF. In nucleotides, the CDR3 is TGCAGTGCTACCCACAGGGGGCAAGAGACCCAGTACTTC.

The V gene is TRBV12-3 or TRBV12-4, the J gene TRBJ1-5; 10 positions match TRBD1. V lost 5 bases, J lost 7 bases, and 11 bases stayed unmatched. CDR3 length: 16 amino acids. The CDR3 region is CASSTQTGGARQPQHF. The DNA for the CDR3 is TGTGCCAGCAGTACTCAGACAGGGGGCGCGAGGCAGCCCCAGCATTTT.

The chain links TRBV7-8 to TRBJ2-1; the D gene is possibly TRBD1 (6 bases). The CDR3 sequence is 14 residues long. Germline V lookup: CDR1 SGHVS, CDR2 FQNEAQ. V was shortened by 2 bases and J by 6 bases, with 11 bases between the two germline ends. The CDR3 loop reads CASSLWPRGNEQFF. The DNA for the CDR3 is TGTGCCAGCAGCTTATGGCCCAGGGGCAATGAGCAGTTCTTC.

The CDR3 DNA reads TGCAGTGCGACCCCCCGGGGGACTAGCGGGAGTGCAGATACGCAGTATTTT. Residues: CSATPRGTSGSADTQYF. J is TRBJ2-3 and V is TRBV20-1; TRBD2 aligns across 14 bases. Trimming removed 6 bases from V and 4 bases from J; junction bases left unmatched: 12. CDR1 is DFQATT, CDR2 SNEGSKA, per germline (reference sequence). This CDR3 is built from 17 residues.

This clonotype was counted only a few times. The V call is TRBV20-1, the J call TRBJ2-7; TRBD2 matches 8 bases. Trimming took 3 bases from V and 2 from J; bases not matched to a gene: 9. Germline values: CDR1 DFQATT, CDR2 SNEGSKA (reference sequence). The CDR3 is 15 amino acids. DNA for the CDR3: TGCAGTGCTAGGTCTATGGCTAGCGGGCCCTACGAGCAGTACTTC. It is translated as CSARSMASGPYEQYF.

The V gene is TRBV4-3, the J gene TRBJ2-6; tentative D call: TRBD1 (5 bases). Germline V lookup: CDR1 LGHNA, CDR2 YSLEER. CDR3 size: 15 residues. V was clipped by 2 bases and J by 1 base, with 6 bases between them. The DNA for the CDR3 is TGCGCCAGCAGCCAACAGGGTTCTGGGGCCAACGTCCTGACTTTC. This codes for CASSQQGSGANVLTF.

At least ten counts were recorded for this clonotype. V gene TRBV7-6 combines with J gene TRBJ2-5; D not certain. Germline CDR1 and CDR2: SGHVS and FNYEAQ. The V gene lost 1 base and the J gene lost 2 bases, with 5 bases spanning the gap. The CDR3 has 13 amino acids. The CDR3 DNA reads TGTGCCAGCAGCTTAGTCAGACAAGAGACCCAGTACTTC. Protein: CASSLVRQETQYF. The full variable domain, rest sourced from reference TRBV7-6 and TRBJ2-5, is GAGVSQSPRYKVTKRGQDVALRCDPISGHVSLYWYRQALGQGPEFLTYFNYEAQQDKSGLPNDRFSAERPEGSISTLTIQRTEQRDSAMYRCASSLVRQETQYFGPGTRLLVL.

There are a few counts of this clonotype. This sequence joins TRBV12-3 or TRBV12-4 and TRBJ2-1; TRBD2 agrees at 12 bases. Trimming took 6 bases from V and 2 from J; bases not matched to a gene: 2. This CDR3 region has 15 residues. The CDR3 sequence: CASSSSGGAYNEQFF. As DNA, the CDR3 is TGTGCCAGCAGCTCTAGCGGGGGGGCCTACAATGAGCAGTTCTTC.

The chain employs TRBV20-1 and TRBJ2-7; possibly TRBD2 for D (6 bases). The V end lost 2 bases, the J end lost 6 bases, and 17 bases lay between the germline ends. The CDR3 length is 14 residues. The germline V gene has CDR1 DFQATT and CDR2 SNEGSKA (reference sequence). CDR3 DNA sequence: TGCAGTGCTAGAATTGGGGGGAGTTCCAGCGAGCAGTACTTC. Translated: CSARIGGSSSEQYF.